Listed here are 32 T cell receptor beta chains from one sample, sequenced in a study of cytomegalovirus exposure and HLA in healthy donors (TCRdb year 2017). The receptor library was made with the immunoSEQ multiplex PCR assay. The multiplex PCR relied on a mix of 60 forward primers for TCR Vbeta segments and 13 reverse primers for TCR Jbeta segments. TCRdb mirrors the immuneACCESS table, restricted to in-frame sequences. Some clones are absent from its copies; in checked studies, under half trace to an unresolved V gene, and the reason for the others is unknown. Within this sample are over 100,000 clones, with roughly three fifths of them counted one time only. The ten biggest clones cover around 4.8% of the sample. The sample was PBMCs. These receptors came from a human donor in good health.

This clone showed up just a few times. The gene calls are TRBV30 and TRBJ1-1; possible D gene TRBD1, 5 bases. Trimming removed 3 bases from V and 3 bases from J, with 5 bases in between. The CDR3 is made up of 11 amino acids. Germline V CDR1 and CDR2: GTSNPN, SVGIG (reference sequence). CDR3 nucleotides: TGTGCCTGGAGACAGGACACTGAAGCTTTCTTT. Its translation is CAWRQDTEAFF.

The chain links TRBV9 to TRBJ1-2; D uncertain. The ends were cut back, 4 bases at V and 8 bases at J, with 12 bases in the middle. Germline-derived CDR1 and CDR2 are SGDLS and YYNGEE. This CDR3 spans 12 amino acids. CDR3 loop: CASSPRSGGYTF. CDR3 bases: TGTGCCAGCAGCCCGCGGTCGGGAGGCTACACCTTC.

In this sample, this clone turned up a few times. The V gene is TRBV6-5, the J gene TRBJ1-2; 10 bases map to TRBD1. The CDR3 has 15 residues. V lost 0 bases and J lost 7; bases outside the gene matches: 5. Germline values: CDR1 MNHEY, CDR2 SVGAGI. CDR3 loop: CASSYSVTGGRGYTF. The CDR3 DNA is TGTGCCAGCAGTTACTCGGTGACAGGGGGCCGTGGCTACACCTTC.

This chain links TRBV19 with TRBJ1-2, with 8 bases matching TRBD1. Germline V gene sequence: CDR1 LNHDA, CDR2 SQIVND (reference sequence). There are 14 residues in the CDR3. V gave up 8 bases and J gave up 4 bases; unmatched junction bases: 9. The CDR3 region is CASRSGQGAYGYTF. Written as DNA, the CDR3 is TGTGCCAGTCGCTCCGGACAGGGCGCCTATGGCTACACCTTC.

The genes are TRBV7-6 and TRBJ2-3; TRBD1 is a possible D gene (5 bases). CDR1 SGHVS and CDR2 FNYEAQ come from the germline V gene. The CDR3 sequence is 14 residues long. Trimming pared 5 bases from V and 1 base from J, leaving 10 bases between. In DNA, the CDR3 is TGTGCCAGCAGCCCGGACACAGGCACAGATACGCAGTATTTT. Translated: CASSPDTGTDTQYF.

This clone was seen a few times. This sequence joins TRBV27 and TRBJ2-7; possibly TRBD2 for D (5 bases). The CDR3 contains 18 residues. The germline V and J ends were trimmed by 6 bases and 3 bases, with 27 bases remaining between them. CDR1 MNHEY and CDR2 SMNVEV come from the germline V gene (reference sequence). CDR3 amino acids: CASSLKKAGQDLYYEQYF. As DNA, the CDR3 is TGTGCCAGCAGCCTGAAAAAGGCGGGTCAGGACCTCTACTACGAGCAGTACTTC.

The chain carries TRBV27 and TRBJ2-7, with 10 positions matching TRBD2. With V trimmed by 6 bases and J by 5 bases, 10 bases remained unmatched. CDR3 length: 15 residues. Germline V gene data show CDR1 as MNHEY and CDR2 as SMNVEV (reference sequence). Here the CDR3 reads CASSSSGSGSNEQYF. The CDR3 region has the DNA TGTGCCAGCAGCTCTAGCGGGAGCGGCAGCAACGAGCAGTACTTC.

A few counts support this clone. The chain uses TRBV11-2 and TRBJ1-5; no definite D call. This CDR3 has 13 amino acids. Germline V gene data show CDR1 as SGHAT and CDR2 as FQNNGV. V was pared by 0 bases and J by 5 bases, with 5 bases between. The CDR3 region is CASSLDPYQPQHF. The DNA of the CDR3 is TGTGCCAGCAGCTTAGATCCATATCAGCCCCAGCATTTT.

The V gene is TRBV5-1, the J gene TRBJ2-5; a possible D gene is TRBD1 (6 bases). CDR3 length: 12 residues. Germline lookup yields CDR1 SGHRS and CDR2 YFSETQ. Trimming took 5 bases from V and 2 from J, leaving 7 bases between them. In nucleotides, the CDR3 is TGCGCCAGCAGAGGGGGACAAGAGACCCAGTACTTC. Protein sequence: CASRGGQETQYF.

This clone was observed a few times. V gene TRBV19 combines with J gene TRBJ2-1; D unresolved. Per germline, CDR1 LNHDA and CDR2 SQIVND (reference sequence). CDR3 length equals 13 residues. The V and J ends lost 5 bases and 8 bases respectively, with 13 bases between them. The CDR3 bases are TGTGCCAGTAGTGTGCAGGATTCCGATGAGCAGTTCTTC. Amino acid sequence: CASSVQDSDEQFF.

The V and J genes are TRBV7-9 and TRBJ1-1; 8 bases match TRBD1. CDR3 size: 15 residues. The V segment lost 4 bases and the J segment 3 bases; nucleotides outside the gene matches: 7. In germline, CDR1 is SEHNR, CDR2 FQNEAQ (reference sequence). The CDR3 sequence: CASSSQDRGDTEAFF. The CDR3 DNA reads TGTGCCAGCAGCTCCCAAGACAGGGGCGACACTGAAGCTTTCTTT.

Here the CDR3 DNA reads TGTGCCAGCAGCTTAAGCGGGAGTAGGGGCAATGAGCAGTTCTTC. This translates into CASSLSGSRGNEQFF. The chain links TRBV7-9 to TRBJ2-1; 8 positions agree with TRBD2. This CDR3 spans 15 amino acids. CDR1 and CDR2 (germline): SEHNR, FQNEAQ (reference sequence). The junction had 6 bases not matched to a gene; V was cut back by 2 bases and J by 6 bases. The variable domain in full, with the rest retrieved from reference TRBV7-9 and TRBJ2-1, is DTGVSQNPRHKITKRGQNVTFRCDPISEHNRLYWYRQTLGQGPEFLTYFQNEAQLEKSRLLSDRFSAERPKGSFSTLEIQRTEQGDSAMYLCASSLSGSRGNEQFFGPGTRLTVL.

The CDR3 sequence is CASSSYSGAAYNEQFF. CDR3 coding DNA: TGTGCCAGCAGCTCATATAGCGGGGCCGCCTACAATGAGCAGTTCTTC. The chain is built from TRBV9 and TRBJ2-1; 8 bases fit TRBD2. CDR3 length: 16 amino acids. Germline trimming cut 4 bases from V and 2 bases from J; bases unmatched to any gene: 8. Germline lookup yields CDR1 SGDLS and CDR2 YYNGEE. The whole variable domain, remainder taken from reference TRBV9 and TRBJ2-1, is DSGVTQTPKHLITATGQRVTLRCSPRSGDLSVYWYQQSLDQGLQFLIQYYNGEERAKGNILERFSAQQFPDLHSELNLSSLELGDSALYFCASSSYSGAAYNEQFFGPGTRLTVL.

This clone was detected only a few times. The chain has TRBV5-6 and TRBJ2-7, with D perhaps TRBD2 (5 bases). CDR3 length: 13 amino acids. CDR1 is SGHDT and CDR2 is YYEEEE in the germline V gene. V lost 2 bases, J lost 4 bases, and 10 bases lay in between. The CDR3, as DNA: TGTGCCAGCAGCTTACCTCTAGCATACGAGCAGTACTTC. Translating gives CASSLPLAYEQYF.

The chain recombines TRBV2 with TRBJ1-3, with 7 bases fitting TRBD1. CDR3 length equals 15 residues. Germline V lookup: CDR1 SNHLY, CDR2 FYNNEI. Trimming cost V 6 bases and J 2 bases; bases outside gene matches: 7. The CDR3 DNA reads TGTGCCAGCAGGGAAACGACAGGGACTGGAAACACCATATATTTT. The encoded protein is CASRETTGTGNTIYF.

This clone was counted a few times. The chain combines TRBV6-5 with TRBJ1-1; 8 nucleotides line up with TRBD1. The trim removed 6 bases at V and 4 bases at J, leaving 4 bases unmatched. Per germline, CDR1 MNHEY and CDR2 SVGAGI. The CDR3 sequence is 13 residues long. The CDR3 protein is CASRQGEGTEAFF. CDR3 nucleotide sequence: TGTGCCAGCAGACAGGGGGAAGGCACTGAAGCTTTCTTT.

This chain links TRBV7-8 with TRBJ1-2; 7 nucleotides agree with TRBD1. The CDR3 has 14 residues. Germline trimming cut 1 base from V and 4 bases from J; bases unmatched to any gene: 3. The V gene's germline CDR1 is SGHVS and CDR2 FQNEAQ. CDR3 region: CASSLEDRIYGYTF. The CDR3 bases are TGTGCCAGCAGCTTAGAGGACAGGATCTATGGCTACACCTTC. The entire variable domain, with the rest obtained from reference TRBV7-8 and TRBJ1-2, is as follows: GAGVSQSPRYKVAKRGQDVALRCDPISGHVSLFWYQQALGQGPEFLTYFQNEAQLDKSGLPSDRFFAERPEGSVSTLKIQRTQQEDSAVYLCASSLEDRIYGYTFGSGTRLTVV.

V and J are TRBV4-1 and TRBJ2-4, with TRBD1 as a possible D gene (5 bases). The CDR3 is 15 residues long. Germline V gene data show CDR1 as MGHRA and CDR2 as YSYEKL. Deletions cut 0 bases from V and 8 bases from J, with 14 bases between. CDR3 nucleotide sequence: TGCGCCAGCAGCCAAGATCCCAGGGCAGGAGACATTCAGTACTTC. Amino acids: CASSQDPRAGDIQYF.

The chain joins TRBV9 to TRBJ2-5; D possibly corresponds to TRBD2 (5 bases). This CDR3 comprises 13 residues. The germline V and J ends were trimmed by 2 bases and 2 bases, with 7 bases remaining between them. Germline CDR1 is SGDLS and CDR2 is YYNGEE. CDR3 DNA: TGTGCCAGCAGCGTCGGACTTCAAGAGACCCAGTACTTC. Its translation is CASSVGLQETQYF.

The chain couples TRBV5-1 to TRBJ2-5, with no clear D. The V end was cut by 0 bases, the J end by 0 bases, with 12 bases between. This CDR3 contains 16 residues. CDR1 is SGHRS and CDR2 is YFSETQ in the germline V gene. The CDR3, as DNA: TGCGCCAGCAGCTTGGGTCCCTCTAGGTACCAAGAGACCCAGTACTTC. Its translation: CASSLGPSRYQETQYF. Combining the CDR3 with reference TRBV5-1 and TRBJ2-5 gives the whole variable domain KAGVTQTPRYLIKTRGQQVTLSCSPISGHRSVSWYQQTPGQGLQFLFEYFSETQRNKGNFPGRFSGRQFSNSRSEMNVSTLELGDSALYLCASSLGPSRYQETQYFGPGTRLLVL.

The CDR3 DNA sequence: TGCGCCAGCAGCCGGAAGTCAGGACTAGCGGGCCTTCCCTACGAGCAGTACTTC. Its protein product is CASSRKSGLAGLPYEQYF. The V and J genes are TRBV4-1 and TRBJ2-7; 11 bases match TRBD2. Germline-derived CDR1 and CDR2 are MGHRA and YSYEKL. V lost 4 bases and J lost 2; bases outside the gene matches: 13. This CDR3 contains 18 residues.

The chain employs TRBV6-1 and TRBJ2-7; D gene unclear. Germline CDR1 is MNHNS and CDR2 is SASEGT. V was trimmed by 7 bases and J by 3 bases, leaving 7 bases between them. This CDR3 is 11 amino acids long. The CDR3 loop is CASTSFYEQYF. The CDR3 nucleotides read TGTGCCAGCACCTCGTTCTACGAGCAGTACTTC.

The genes are TRBV14 and TRBJ2-4; 9 bases align to TRBD1. CDR1 and CDR2 from the germline V gene are SGHDN and FVKESK. With 4 bases clipped from V and 9 bases from J, the junction kept 10 bases outside the gene matches. The CDR3 has 15 amino acids. CDR3 sequence reads: CASSRNRGLQGIQYF. The CDR3 nucleotides read TGTGCCAGCAGCCGGAACAGGGGGCTCCAGGGCATTCAGTACTTC. Together with reference TRBV14 and TRBJ2-4, the CDR3 gives the full variable domain: EAGVTQFPSHSVIEKGQTVTLRCDPISGHDNLYWYRRVMGKEIKFLLHFVKESKQDESGMPNNRFLAERTGGTYSTLKVQPAELEDSGVYFCASSRNRGLQGIQYFGAGTRLSVL.

This clone was seen more than once but under ten times. The rearrangement links TRBV7-9 to TRBJ1-1, with TRBD1 matching 8 bases. CDR3 length equals 16 residues. The junction had 6 bases not matched to a gene; V was cut back by 2 bases and J by 1 base. Germline values: CDR1 SEHNR, CDR2 FQNEAQ (reference sequence). The CDR3 is CASSLSGQGGNTEAFF. CDR3 nucleotide sequence: TGTGCCAGCAGCTTATCTGGACAGGGCGGGAACACTGAAGCTTTCTTT.

V gene TRBV7-3 combines with J gene TRBJ2-2; D possibly corresponds to TRBD2 (6 bases). The germline CDR1 and CDR2 sequences are SGHTA and FQGTGA. V shed 5 bases and J shed 0 bases, with 13 bases lying between them. The CDR3 is 16 amino acids. The CDR3 DNA reads TGTGCCAGCAGCCAACCCGGGACTTCGAACACCGGGGAGCTGTTTTTT. Its translation: CASSQPGTSNTGELFF.

Only a few counts were recorded for this clone. The V gene is TRBV30, the J gene TRBJ2-1, with 9 bases aligning to TRBD2. This CDR3 comprises 14 residues. J lost 3 bases, V lost 7 bases, and 7 bases had no gene match. CDR1 is GTSNPN, CDR2 SVGIG, per germline (reference sequence). CDR3 in amino acids: CAFEAGGGYNEQFF. The CDR3 DNA reads TGTGCCTTTGAAGCGGGAGGAGGCTACAATGAGCAGTTCTTC.

The J gene is TRBJ2-5, the V gene TRBV5-1, with 13 bases matching TRBD2. The CDR3 loop spans 16 amino acids. CDR1 and CDR2 from the germline V gene are SGHRS and YFSETQ. The V segment lost 5 bases and the J segment 2 bases; nucleotides outside the gene matches: 6. The DNA for the CDR3 is TGCGCCAGCAGAAGGGGACTAGCGGGACAGCAAGAGACCCAGTACTTC. Translation: CASRRGLAGQQETQYF.

This clone has more than one count but fewer than ten. CDR3 in amino acids: CASSLEWGGQATDTQYF. For the CDR3, the DNA is TGTGCCAGCAGCTTGGAATGGGGGGGCCAAGCCACAGATACGCAGTATTTT. This chain uses TRBV5-8 with TRBJ2-3; possibly TRBD2 for D (7 bases). Germline CDR1 is SGHTS and CDR2 is YDEGEE. The CDR3 spans 17 residues. Trimming cost V 0 bases and J 2 bases, with 16 bases left between them.

This clone was detected a few times. The chain has TRBV30 and TRBJ2-7, with 7 bases matching TRBD2. CDR3 length: 13 amino acids. V shed 2 bases, J shed 2 bases, and the junction held 3 bases outside the gene matches. Germline V gene lookup returns CDR1 GTSNPN and CDR2 SVGIG (reference sequence). CDR3 bases: TGTGCCTGGAGTTCTGGGACTACCTACGAGCAGTACTTC. Translating it yields CAWSSGTTYEQYF. Full variable domain (outside the CDR3, taken from reference TRBV30 and TRBJ2-7): SQTIHQWPATLVQPVGSPLSLECTVEGTSNPNLYWYRQAAGRGLQLLFYSVGIGQISSEVPQNLSASRPQDRQFILSSKKLLLSDSGFYLCAWSSGTTYEQYFGPGTRLTVT.

The chain employs TRBV5-4 and TRBJ1-6; a weak D match, TRBD1 (6 bases). Germline-derived CDR1 and CDR2 are SGHNT and YYREEE (reference sequence). Trimming shortened V by 6 bases and J by 8 bases, and 18 bases separated the two germline ends. The CDR3 spans 15 residues. CDR3 residues: CASTSTAGADSPLHF. In nucleotides, the CDR3 is TGTGCCAGCACATCAACGGCGGGGGCAGATTCACCCCTCCACTTT.

The chain links TRBV7-9 to TRBJ2-6; the match to TRBD2 covers 8 bases. Germline V gene lookup returns CDR1 SEHNR and CDR2 FQNEAQ (reference sequence). J was trimmed by 3 bases and V by 10 bases; bases with no gene match: 11. The CDR3 covers 16 residues. In DNA, the CDR3 is TGTGCCATAACGCTTCGTAGCGGGATTGGGGCCAACGTCCTGACTTTC. Its protein is CAITLRSGIGANVLTF. Using reference TRBV7-9 and TRBJ2-6 for the parts outside the CDR3, the full variable domain is DTGVSQNPRHKITKRGQNVTFRCDPISEHNRLYWYRQTLGQGPEFLTYFQNEAQLEKSRLLSDRFSAERPKGSFSTLEIQRTEQGDSAMYLCAITLRSGIGANVLTFGAGSRLTVL.

Ten or more counts support this clone. The V and J genes are TRBV19 and TRBJ2-7; D unresolved. The CDR3 totals 15 residues. Germline CDR1 LNHDA, CDR2 SQIVND (reference sequence). Trimming took 3 bases from V and 0 from J, leaving 12 bases between them. DNA of the CDR3: TGTGCCAGTAGTATTGGTTACACCTCCTCCTACGAGCAGTACTTC. Encoded protein: CASSIGYTSSYEQYF.